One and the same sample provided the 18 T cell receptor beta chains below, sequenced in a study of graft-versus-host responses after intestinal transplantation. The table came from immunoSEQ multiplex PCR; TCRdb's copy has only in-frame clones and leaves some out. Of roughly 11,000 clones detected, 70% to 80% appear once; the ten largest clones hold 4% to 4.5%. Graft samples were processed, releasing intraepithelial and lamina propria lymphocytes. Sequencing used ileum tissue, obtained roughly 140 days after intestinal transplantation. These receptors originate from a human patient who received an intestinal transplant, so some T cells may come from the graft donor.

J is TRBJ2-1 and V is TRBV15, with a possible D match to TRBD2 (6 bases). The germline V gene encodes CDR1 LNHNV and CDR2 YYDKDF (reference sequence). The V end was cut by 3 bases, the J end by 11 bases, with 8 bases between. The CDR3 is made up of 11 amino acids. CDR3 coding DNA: TGTGCCACCAGCAGCGGACTACAGCAGTTCTTC. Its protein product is CATSSGLQQFF.

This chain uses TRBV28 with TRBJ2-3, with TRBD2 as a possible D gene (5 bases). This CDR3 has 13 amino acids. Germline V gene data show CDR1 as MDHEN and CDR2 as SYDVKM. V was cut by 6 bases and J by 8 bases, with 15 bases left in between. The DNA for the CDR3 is TGTGCCAGCAGCTTAGCGACACCCGGTACGCAGTATTTT. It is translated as CASSLATPGTQYF.

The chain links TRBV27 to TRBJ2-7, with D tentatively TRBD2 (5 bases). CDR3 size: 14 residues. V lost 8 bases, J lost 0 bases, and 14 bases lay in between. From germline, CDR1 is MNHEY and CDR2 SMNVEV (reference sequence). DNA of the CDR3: TGTGCCAGCGCCCCGGTAGCGAGCTCCTACGAGCAGTACTTC. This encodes CASAPVASSYEQYF.

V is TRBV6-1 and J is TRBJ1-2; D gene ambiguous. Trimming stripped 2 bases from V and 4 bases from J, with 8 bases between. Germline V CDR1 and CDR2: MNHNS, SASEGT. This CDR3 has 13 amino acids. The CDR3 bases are TGTGCCAGCAGTGAACAGACTTTCTATGGCTACACCTTC. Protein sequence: CASSEQTFYGYTF.

This chain's CDR3 is CASSPLRLSYEQYF. DNA for the CDR3: TGTGCCAGCAGTCCCCTCCGTCTCTCCTACGAGCAGTACTTC. The chain employs TRBV6-6 and TRBJ2-7; no clear D. This CDR3 has 14 residues. Germline CDR1 reads MNHNY; CDR2 reads SVGAGI (reference sequence). V was trimmed by 5 bases and J by 0 bases, leaving 11 bases between them.

DNA for the CDR3: TGTGCCAGCAGCCCAACGGGAGGGAACACAGATACGCAGTATTTT. Encoded protein: CASSPTGGNTDTQYF. The chain uses TRBV9 and TRBJ2-3; TRBD2 matches 8 bases. Germline CDR1 is SGDLS and CDR2 is YYNGEE. V shed 4 bases, J shed 2 bases, and the junction held 6 bases outside the gene matches. This CDR3 has 15 amino acids.

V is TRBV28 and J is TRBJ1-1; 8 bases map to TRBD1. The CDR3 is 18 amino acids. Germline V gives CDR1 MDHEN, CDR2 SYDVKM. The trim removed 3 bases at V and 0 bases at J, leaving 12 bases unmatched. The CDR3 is CASSFRRQGSFMNTEAFF. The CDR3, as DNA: TGTGCCAGCAGTTTCCGCCGACAGGGGTCCTTCATGAACACTGAAGCTTTCTTT.

CDR3: CASSQDRGESSYEQYF. In DNA form, the CDR3 reads TGCGCCAGCAGCCAAGATCGGGGGGAGAGCTCCTACGAGCAGTACTTC. The chain links TRBV4-3 to TRBJ2-7; 7 nucleotides match TRBD2. Germline-derived CDR1 and CDR2 are LGHNA and YSLEER. CDR3 length: 16 residues. V gave up 0 bases and J gave up 0 bases; unmatched junction bases: 5.

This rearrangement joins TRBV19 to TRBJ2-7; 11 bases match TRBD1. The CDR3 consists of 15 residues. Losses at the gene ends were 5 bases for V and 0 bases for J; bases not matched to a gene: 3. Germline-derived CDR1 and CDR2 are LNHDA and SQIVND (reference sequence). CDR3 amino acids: CASSLGTGGSYEQYF. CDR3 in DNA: TGTGCCAGTAGTCTAGGGACAGGGGGCTCCTACGAGCAGTACTTC.

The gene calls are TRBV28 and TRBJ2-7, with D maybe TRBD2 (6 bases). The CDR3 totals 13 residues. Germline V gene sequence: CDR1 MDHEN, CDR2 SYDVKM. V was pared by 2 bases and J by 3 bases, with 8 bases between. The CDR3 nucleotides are TGTGCCAGCAGTTTAGGGGAGGTCTACGAGCAGTACTTC. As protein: CASSLGEVYEQYF.

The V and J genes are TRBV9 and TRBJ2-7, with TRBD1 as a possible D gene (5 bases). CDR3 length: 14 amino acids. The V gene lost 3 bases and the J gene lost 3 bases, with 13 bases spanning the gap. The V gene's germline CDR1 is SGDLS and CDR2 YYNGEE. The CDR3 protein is CASSAQGGDYEQYF. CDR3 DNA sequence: TGTGCCAGCAGCGCCCAGGGTGGGGACTACGAGCAGTACTTC.

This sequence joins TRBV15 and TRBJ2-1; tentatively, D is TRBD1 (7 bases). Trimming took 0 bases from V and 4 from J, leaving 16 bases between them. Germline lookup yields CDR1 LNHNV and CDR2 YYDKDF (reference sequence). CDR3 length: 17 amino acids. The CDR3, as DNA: TGTGCCACCAGCAGAGATCGCGGAGCAGGGGGGTACAATGAGCAGTTCTTC. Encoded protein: CATSRDRGAGGYNEQFF.

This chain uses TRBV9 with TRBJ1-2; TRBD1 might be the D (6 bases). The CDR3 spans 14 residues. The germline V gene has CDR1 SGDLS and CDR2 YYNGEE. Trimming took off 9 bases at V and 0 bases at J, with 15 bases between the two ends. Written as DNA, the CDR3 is TGTGCCATTCTTCTCAGGGGACCTAACTATGGCTACACCTTC. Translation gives CAILLRGPNYGYTF.

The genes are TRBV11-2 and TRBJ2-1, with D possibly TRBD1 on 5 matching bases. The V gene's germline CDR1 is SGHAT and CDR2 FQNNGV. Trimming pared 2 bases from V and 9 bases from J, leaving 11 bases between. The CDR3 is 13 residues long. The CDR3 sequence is CASSLLRRGEQFF. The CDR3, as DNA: TGTGCCAGCAGCTTACTTCGTAGGGGTGAGCAGTTCTTC.

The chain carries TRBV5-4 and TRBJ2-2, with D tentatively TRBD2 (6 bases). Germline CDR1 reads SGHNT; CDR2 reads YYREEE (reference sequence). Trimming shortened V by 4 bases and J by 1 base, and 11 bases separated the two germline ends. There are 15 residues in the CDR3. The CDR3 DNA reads TGTGCCAGCAGCCCCCGGCGGGAGAACACCGGGGAGCTGTTTTTT. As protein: CASSPRRENTGELFF.

The CDR3: CASSSHRERYEQYF. The CDR3 coding sequence is TGTGCCAGCAGTTCCCACAGGGAACGGTACGAGCAGTACTTC. J is TRBJ2-7 and V is TRBV27, with D possibly TRBD1 on 6 matching bases. The CDR3 is made up of 14 amino acids. V lost 4 bases, J lost 4 bases, and 14 bases lay in between. Germline V gene data show CDR1 as MNHEY and CDR2 as SMNVEV (reference sequence).

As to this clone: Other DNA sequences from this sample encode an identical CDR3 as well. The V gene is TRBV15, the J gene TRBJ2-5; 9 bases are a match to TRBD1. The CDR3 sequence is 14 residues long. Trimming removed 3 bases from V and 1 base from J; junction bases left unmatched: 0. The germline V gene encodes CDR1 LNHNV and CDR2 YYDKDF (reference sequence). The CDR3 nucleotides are TGTGCCACCAGCAGGGACAGGGGCCAAGAGACCCAGTACTTC. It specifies CATSRDRGQETQYF.

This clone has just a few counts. The CDR3 DNA reads as TGTGCCAGCAGCTTCCCGGGGCAAGAGACCCAGTACTTC. It translates to CASSFPGQETQYF. The J gene is TRBJ2-5, the V gene TRBV5-4, with TRBD2 as a possible D gene (5 bases). The germline gives CDR1 SGHNT, CDR2 YYREEE (reference sequence). V was trimmed by 2 bases and J by 2 bases, leaving 7 bases between them. The CDR3 is made up of 13 amino acids.